The source of this TCR beta chain is a study of neurological immune-mediated disorders. Findings and caveats of the study: HTLV-1-associated myelopathy showed the most TCR clonal expansion; multiple sclerosis the least, below healthy controls.

With 6 bases removed from V and 3 bases from J, the gap between germline ends came to 17 bases. The CDR3 runs 14 residues. From germline, CDR1 is DFQATT and CDR2 SNEGSKA (reference sequence). Maryland, USA blood bank volunteers served as healthy controls. The unsorted libraries were made from 2 million PBMCs kept at -80 C. Sequencing runs each generated in excess of 180 million TCR-beta sequences derived from 15-18 subjects. One entry per CDR3 protein results from TCRdb running MiXCR on the 5' RACE reads. The sample holds roughly 30,000 distinct CDR3 sequences; 5% to 7.5% are singletons and the top ten take 9%. Many counts were recorded for this clonotype. Its antigen remains unidentified.

Sequencing was performed on PBMCs. This receptor was obtained from a woman aged 45 to 65 in good health. The chain links TRBV20-1 to TRBJ1-2; no clear D. The CDR3 loop reads CSAKMLRRDYGYTF. The CDR3 DNA follows: TGCAGTGCAAAGATGCTTCGACGTGACTATGGCTACACCTTC.